This passage covers 10 T cell receptor beta chains from one sample sequenced in a study of cytomegalovirus exposure and HLA in healthy donors. Primers included in the PCR were 60 Vbeta and 13 Jbeta primers. TCRdb's table, derived via immunoSEQ multiplex PCR, lists solely in-frame clones and lacks some. Of approximately 170,000 clones in the sample, approximately 88% were seen once. The sequencing input was PBMCs. These receptors all stem from a boy under 10 years old in good health and CMV-seronegative.

The chain links TRBV12-5 to TRBJ1-3, with D possibly being TRBD1 (5 bases). V was cut by 0 bases and J by 1 base, with 10 bases left in between. Germline assignment: CDR1 LGHNT and CDR2 FRNRAP. This CDR3 spans 16 amino acids. CDR3 DNA: TGTGCTAGTGGTTTGGTATTGGACACATCTGGAAACACCATATATTTT. Protein: CASGLVLDTSGNTIYF.

CDR3 sequence (DNA): TGTGCCAGCAGGGACCCCGGGACAGGGTACCAAGAGACCCAGTACTTC. This gives the protein CASRDPGTGYQETQYF. The gene calls are TRBV25-1 and TRBJ2-5, with 9 bases identical to TRBD1. The germline CDR1 and CDR2 sequences are MGHDK and SYGVNS. V lost 6 bases, J lost 0 bases, and 8 bases stayed unmatched. The CDR3 runs 16 residues.

This chain links TRBV9 with TRBJ1-1; D unresolved. The germline gives CDR1 SGDLS, CDR2 YYNGEE. The CDR3 loop spans 15 amino acids. The V end lost 0 bases, the J end lost 1 base, and 10 bases lay between the germline ends. CDR3 residues: CASSVGSVRNTEAFF. CDR3 DNA sequence: TGTGCCAGCAGCGTAGGGTCAGTAAGGAACACTGAAGCTTTCTTT.

J is TRBJ2-4 and V is TRBV7-2, with 15 bases identical to TRBD2. This CDR3 region has 17 residues. CDR1 is SGHTA and CDR2 is FQGNSA in the germline V gene. The trim removed 5 bases at V and 11 bases at J, leaving 13 bases unmatched. CDR3 protein: CASSLRTSGGAKGVQYF. CDR3 sequence (DNA): TGTGCCAGCAGCCTTCGGACTAGCGGGGGGGCCAAGGGCGTTCAGTACTTC.

The V and J genes are TRBV7-9 and TRBJ1-1; D is uncertain. Germline V gene lookup returns CDR1 SEHNR and CDR2 FQNEAQ (reference sequence). V lost 1 base and J 3 bases, leaving 9 bases between the germline ends. This CDR3 has 14 residues. For the CDR3, the DNA is TGTGCCAGCAGCTTAGTTGACGGGGACACTGAAGCTTTCTTT. Translation gives CASSLVDGDTEAFF.

This rearrangement joins TRBV25-1 to TRBJ1-5; D gene uncertain. The CDR3 spans 15 residues. Trimming stripped 5 bases from V and 7 bases from J, with 18 bases between. Germline-derived CDR1 and CDR2 are MGHDK and SYGVNS. The chain's CDR3 is CASSPDSNRGQPQHF. The CDR3 DNA is TGTGCCAGCAGTCCGGACTCAAATCGAGGACAGCCCCAGCATTTT.

CDR3 DNA: TGTGCCAGCAGCTGGGGGGGCTATAATTCACCCCTCCACTTT. As protein: CASSWGGYNSPLHF. The chain links TRBV11-2 to TRBJ1-6; the D gene is possibly TRBD1 (5 bases). V was clipped by 4 bases and J by 3 bases, with 7 bases between them. The CDR3 sequence is 14 residues long. CDR1 is SGHAT, CDR2 FQNNGV, per germline.

The rearrangement links TRBV18 to TRBJ1-1, with D unclear. V was shortened by 1 base and J by 0 bases, with 12 bases between the two germline ends. The CDR3 sequence is 16 residues long. Germline V gene data show CDR1 as KGHSH and CDR2 as LQKENI. DNA of the CDR3: TGTGCCAGCTCACCACGCGAGGGTGTGATGAACACTGAAGCTTTCTTT. This sequence encodes CASSPREGVMNTEAFF.

This chain connects TRBV5-6 to TRBJ2-3, with 7 bases matching TRBD1. Germline values: CDR1 SGHDT, CDR2 YYEEEE. J lost 9 bases, V lost 3 bases, and 7 bases had no gene match. CDR3 length: 13 residues. Here the CDR3 reads CASSSGTVPTQYF. The CDR3 DNA reads TGTGCCAGCAGCTCGGGGACAGTACCCACGCAGTATTTT.

J is TRBJ1-4 and V is TRBV11-2; TRBD1 agrees at 9 bases. The CDR3 has 15 amino acids. Per the germline V gene, CDR1 is SGHAT and CDR2 is FQNNGV. V lost 8 bases and J lost 8; bases outside the gene matches: 12. CDR3 sequence (DNA): TGTGCCAGCTCCCGTACTTCCGGGACAGGGGAAAAACTGTTTTTT. It specifies CASSRTSGTGEKLFF.